This T cell receptor beta chain is drawn from a study of blood T cell repertoires in COVID-19. CDR1 is MGHRA, CDR2 YSYEKL, per germline. This CDR3 is built from 16 residues. V lost 3 bases to trimming and J lost 5 bases; unmatched junction nucleotides: 13. Authors' methods: How many nucleated cells were present was estimated from reference gene primer amplification. Assay used: immunoSEQ multiplex PCR; TCRdb lists only in-frame clones, some missing. That table gives V, J and clone size, and the DNA gave D and trimming. The sample records 80,000 or so clones, 75% to 90% being singletons. This receptor was identified in a human donor in a cohort sampled during active COVID-19. The sequencing input was peripheral blood. The chain recombines TRBV4-1 with TRBJ2-7; 7 bases map to TRBD2. The CDR3 protein is CASSQGEGRIWDEQYF. The CDR3 bases are TGCGCCAGCAGCCAGGGGGAGGGTAGGATTTGGGACGAGCAGTACTTC.